Listed below are T cell receptor beta chains from one sample, sequenced in a study of CD8 T cells in ankylosing spondylitis. TCRdb analysed the 5' RACE reads with MiXCR anew, one entry per CDR3 protein. The sample includes roughly 700,000 distinct CDR3 sequences, roughly 20% of them seen just once. The sequenced sample was blood, either unsorted or a sorted T cell fraction (not recorded which). The receptors here all came from a male donor with ankylosing spondylitis. Both conserved end residues are part of each CDR3. The order of the fields is clone size, D gene, J gene, V gene, CDR3 DNA, CDR3 protein. A D gene is named only where the DNA matches it firmly. Rows give clone size only sometimes, using once, few, many, or a class for an expanded clone.

few TRBD1 TRBJ1-3 TRBV7-2 TGTGCCAGCAGCTTAGCTGGGCCAGGGGGTTTGGGGAACACCATATATTTT CASSLAGPGGLGNTIYF
few - TRBJ2-1 TRBV12-3/TRBV12-4 TGTGCCAGCAGTTTACTACTAGCCCCAATGGATGAGCAGTTCTTC CASSLLLAPMDEQFF
few - TRBJ2-1 TRBV2 TGTGCCAGCAGTGTTTCGTGGACTTACAATGAGCAGTTCTTC CASSVSWTYNEQFF
- - TRBJ1-2 TRBV14 TGTGCCAGCAGTCCCGGCGGTTTCCGTGTCAATGGCTACAACTTC CASSPGGFRVNGYNF
- - TRBJ1-1 TRBV4-2 TGTGCCAGCAGCCAAGGGCTTGTGGCCACCCTTGACACTGAAGCTTTCTTT CASSQGLVATLDTEAFF
few TRBD2 TRBJ2-1 TRBV11-2 TGTGCCAGCAGCCTCGGGACTAGCGGCGTACGGCAATACAATGAGCAGTTCTTC CASSLGTSGVRQYNEQFF
few - TRBJ1-2 TRBV11-2 TGTGCCAGCAGCTCGCCGAGGGTGGGTAACTATGGCTACACCTTC CASSSPRVGNYGYTF
- - TRBJ2-3 TRBV27 TGTGCCAGCAGTACCCGGGGAGCGGGTTCAGATACGCAGTATTTT CASSTRGAGSDTQYF
- TRBD1 TRBJ1-1 TRBV12-3/TRBV12-4 TGTGCCAGCAGTATCGGGACAGGGGGCACTGAAGCTTTCTTT CASSIGTGGTEAFF
- - TRBJ1-1 TRBV20-1 TGCAGTGCTACTTCAGGACGGGGGAACACTGAAGCTTTCTTT CSATSGRGNTEAFF
few TRBD1 TRBJ2-7 TRBV7-9 TGTGCCAGCAGCTCCAGGGACAGGGGGCCAGACGAGCAGTACTTC CASSSRDRGPDEQYF
- - TRBJ2-2 TRBV7-2 TGTGCCAGCAGCTTAGAGGTTGAGGCGGAGCTGTTTTTT CASSLEVEAELFF
few TRBD1 TRBJ2-5 TRBV2 TGTGCCAGCAGGAAGGGACAGACCCAAGAGACCCAGTACTTC CASRKGQTQETQYF
few TRBD1 TRBJ1-3 TRBV28 TGTGCCAGCAGGCCGCAGGGGGCCAGCTCTGGAAACACCATATATTTT CASRPQGASSGNTIYF
few TRBD2 TRBJ2-7 TRBV20-1 TGCAGTGCTAGAGATCCCGGGCGGGAGCGGGATGGGCAGTACTTC CSARDPGRERDGQYF
many - TRBJ1-4 TRBV29-1 TGCAGCGTTGAGGGGGGAACAACTAATGAAAAACTGTTTTTT CSVEGGTTNEKLFF
few TRBD2 TRBJ2-3 TRBV7-2 TGTGCCAGCAGCTTGGGTAGCGGGAGAGGTACAGATACGCAGTATTTT CASSLGSGRGTDTQYF
- TRBD2 TRBJ2-1 TRBV20-1 TGCAGTGCTAGAGGTGCTAGCGGGGTTAGCTCCTACAATGAGCAGTTCTTC CSARGASGVSSYNEQFF
- - TRBJ2-7 TRBV6-5 TGTGCCAGCAGTTACTCGGAGGAGCAGCCTATCGAGCAGTACTTC CASSYSEEQPIEQYF
- - TRBJ2-1 TRBV11-3 - CASSPGVGGGSF
- - TRBJ2-1 TRBV4-3 TGCGCCAGCAGCCAAGACGGCCGTACGGTCGATGAGCAGTTCTTC CASSQDGRTVDEQFF
- TRBD1 TRBJ2-4 TRBV12-3/TRBV12-4 TGTGCCAGCAGTCGGGACAGGGGGCCGTTTGGGGCCAAAAACATTCAGTACTTC CASSRDRGPFGAKNIQYF
- TRBD1 TRBJ1-2 TRBV28 TGTGCCAGCAGTTACCCCCGGACAGGGGAACGGGGCTACACCTTC CASSYPRTGERGYTF
- TRBD2 TRBJ2-1 TRBV5-6 TGTGCCAGCAGCTTCGAACCCCGACTAGCGGGAGGCGATGAGCAGTTCTTC CASSFEPRLAGGDEQFF
few TRBD1 TRBJ2-1 TRBV5-1 TGCGCCAGCAGCCAAGGACAGGGTTGGAATGAGCAGTTCTTC CASSQGQGWNEQFF
few - TRBJ2-1 TRBV5-4 TGTGCCAGCAGCCCCCGCGGCCGGGATGAGCAGTTCTTC CASSPRGRDEQFF
few TRBD2 TRBJ2-4 TRBV5-4 TGTGCCAGCAGTGAGACTAGCGGGGTCCGGTACTTC CASSETSGVRYF
- - TRBJ2-5 TRBV15 TGTGCCACCAGCAGGATTCCCCCGGGGGCAGTCCAAGAGACCCAGTACTTC CATSRIPPGAVQETQYF
- - TRBJ1-1 TRBV2 TGTGCCAGCACCGAGGGAGTTAGGACTGAAGCTTTCTTT CASTEGVRTEAFF
few - TRBJ1-4 TRBV5-1 TGCGCCAGCAGCGGATCCGGTCTTCCGAAGGAAAAACTGTTTTTT CASSGSGLPKEKLFF
- TRBD1 TRBJ2-7 TRBV7-2 TGTGCCAGCAGCTCGCAACAGGGGGCCTACGAGCAGTACTTC CASSSQQGAYEQYF
- - TRBJ1-1 TRBV6-5 TGTGCCAGCAGTTACGCTTTTTTTGTTTTCTTT CASSYAFFVFF
many - TRBJ1-1 TRBV12-3/TRBV12-4 TGTGCCAGCAGTTTAGGGGGACTTTTGGCAGCTTTCTTT CASSLGGLLAAFF
few - TRBJ2-1 TRBV4-2 TGTGCCAGCAGCCCCTTAAAGGACCTAGAAAATATGAATGAGCAGTTCTTC CASSPLKDLENMNEQFF
few TRBD2 TRBJ2-1 TRBV4-3 TGCGCCAGCAGCCCAGAGGGGCTAGCGGGAGGTTATAGGAATGAGCAGTTCTTC CASSPEGLAGGYRNEQFF
- - TRBJ2-2 TRBV7-3 TGTGCCAGCAGCTTAAGCCCGCTTGCGGGGGAGCTGTTTTTT CASSLSPLAGELFF
few TRBD2 TRBJ2-2 TRBV5-1 TGCGCCAGCAGCTGGACTAGCGGCCCGAACACCGGGGAGCTGTTTTTT CASSWTSGPNTGELFF
few TRBD2 TRBJ2-7 TRBV3-1 TGTGCCAGCAGCCCTACCGGGACTAGCGGGGGGGCTAAGTACGAGCAGTACTTC CASSPTGTSGGAKYEQYF
few - TRBJ2-3 TRBV29-1 TGCAGCGTTGAAGCTTGGGGAGCCACAGATACGCAGTATTTT CSVEAWGATDTQYF
many TRBD2 TRBJ2-7 TRBV11-1 TGTGCCAGCCGCTCTAGCGGCGGCTACGAGCAGTACTTC CASRSSGGYEQYF
- TRBD2 TRBJ2-3 TRBV5-5 TGTGCCAGCAGCTCCAAGACTAGCGGGGGAACAGATACGCAGTATTTT CASSSKTSGGTDTQYF
few - TRBJ1-1 TRBV4-1 TGCGCCAGCAGCCAAGGGGTCGGGGGCGGCACTGAAGCTTTCTTT CASSQGVGGGTEAFF
- TRBD2 TRBJ2-1 TRBV11-2 TGTGCCAGCAGCTCTCAGCTAGCGGGAGAACGGAATGAGCAGTTCTTC CASSSQLAGERNEQFF
- - TRBJ2-7 TRBV2 TGTGCCAGCAGTGAGGTTCGGGCAGGGGACTACGAGCAGTACTTC CASSEVRAGDYEQYF
few - TRBJ2-3 TRBV4-1 TGCGCCAGCAGCCAAGAGGACGGCACAGATACGCAGTATTTT CASSQEDGTDTQYF
once - TRBJ2-1 TRBV7-8 TGTGCCAGCAGCTTAGGAGGTAGGACGGCTGAGCAGTTCTTC CASSLGGRTAEQFF
- TRBD2 TRBJ2-1 TRBV6-1 TGTGCCAGCAGCCCGCCTCTAGCTAGCGGGAATCGTTATGAGCAGTTCTTC CASSPPLASGNRYEQFF
many TRBD2 TRBJ2-3 TRBV5-6 TGTGCCAGCAGCTTTGCGGGGGACGGAGATACGCAGTATTTT CASSFAGDGDTQYF
few - TRBJ1-1 TRBV5-6 TGTGCCAGCAGCCTCCCCGTAGGGGCCCTGGACACTGAAGCTTTCTTT CASSLPVGALDTEAFF
few - TRBJ2-7 TRBV7-8 TGTGCCAGCAGCTTAGGAGGGGGGGCAGGGTCCTACGAGCAGTACTTC CASSLGGGAGSYEQYF
many - TRBJ1-2 TRBV6-5 TGTGCCAGCAGTTACTGGCAGGGTGATAACTATGGCTACACCTTC CASSYWQGDNYGYTF
few - TRBJ2-1 TRBV5-1 TGCGCCAGCTCCCGTCTAGAGTCCTACAATGAGCAGTTCTTC CASSRLESYNEQFF
- - TRBJ2-7 TRBV10-3 TGTGCCATCACCCGGGACGGCGGCTGGTACGAGCAGTACTTC CAITRDGGWYEQYF
- - TRBJ2-2 TRBV27 TGTGCCAGCAGTTTATACGTGGGAATCACCGGGGAGCTGTTTTTT CASSLYVGITGELFF